This T cell receptor beta chain was obtained from a study of identical twins. Study observations and caveats: In monozygotic twins, models underestimated the sharing of out-of-frame TCR alpha. Sequences that were beta out-of-frame showed weaker excess twin sharing.

Germline loops: CDR1 SGHRS, CDR2 YFSETQ. This CDR3 region has 13 residues. Trimming stripped 0 bases from V and 8 bases from J, with 9 bases between. Addition of a universal primer site occurred through template switching, and cDNA carried unique molecular identifiers. One entry per CDR3 protein, called by TCRdb with MiXCR from the 5' RACE reads. The repertoire consists of 550,000 to 700,000 distinct CDR3 sequences, with roughly 9.9% occurring once and the leading ten covering approximately 3%. This clonotype was counted many times. Its specificity is unknown. A further study also used this sample, focusing on yellow fever vaccine responses in identical twins. In that study: Twins reportedly appeared to share part of their vaccine T cell response while keeping part individual.

This clonotype originated in a woman aged 18-35 years in good health. Sequenced: PBMCs. This sequence joins TRBV5-1 and TRBJ1-3; D is unclear. In DNA form, the CDR3 reads TGCGCCAGCAGCTTGGGTCTCCGGGACACCATATATTTT. Translating it yields CASSLGLRDTIYF.